The 23 T cell receptor beta chains given below trace back to one sample, sequenced in a study of T-cell memory formation after mild COVID-19. Using its own MiXCR run on the 5' RACE reads, TCRdb lists one record per CDR3 protein. The repertoire holds some 320,000 distinct CDR3 sequences, with approximately 15% as singletons. The specimen was PBMCs or a T cell subset sorted from them (not recorded which). The receptors derive from a young man who had mild COVID-19 (a few samples of this study predate the infection). Cell type and time point are not known.

In nucleotides, the CDR3 is TGTGCCAGCAGCGTATCAGGGGGCAACTACGAGCAGTACTTC. This translates into CASSVSGGNYEQYF. This chain links TRBV9 with TRBJ2-7; 8 nucleotides agree with TRBD1. Germline V lookup: CDR1 SGDLS, CDR2 YYNGEE. This CDR3 spans 14 amino acids. The J segment lost 3 bases and the V segment lost 1 base, leaving 3 bases of the junction unmatched.

This clonotype was seen only a few times. V gene TRBV20-1 combines with J gene TRBJ2-3; D tentatively reads TRBD1 or TRBD2 (5 bases each). Germline V gives CDR1 DFQATT, CDR2 SNEGSKA (reference sequence). The CDR3 consists of 13 residues. Trimming took 5 bases from V and 2 from J, leaving 11 bases between them. In nucleotides, the CDR3 is TGCAGTGCTGCCGAGGGGACCACAGATACGCAGTATTTT. Amino acid sequence: CSAAEGTTDTQYF.

V is TRBV5-6 and J is TRBJ1-6, with TRBD1 matching over 9 bases. Germline V gene lookup returns CDR1 SGHDT and CDR2 YYEEEE. The ends lost 3 bases at V and 9 bases at J; junction bases unmatched: 4. This CDR3 has 14 residues. The CDR3 coding sequence is TGTGCCAGCAGCTATGGGACAGGGAGTTCACCCCTCCACTTT. This encodes CASSYGTGSSPLHF.

The chain couples TRBV11-2 to TRBJ2-3; D is unresolved. Germline assignment: CDR1 SGHAT and CDR2 FQNNGV. CDR3 length: 15 residues. The ends were cut back, 3 bases at V and 0 bases at J, with 10 bases in the middle. The chain's CDR3 is CASSFGGSSTDTQYF. Written as DNA, the CDR3 is TGTGCCAGCAGCTTTGGTGGATCTAGCACAGATACGCAGTATTTT. The full variable domain, with the rest looked up from reference TRBV11-2 and TRBJ2-3, is EAGVAQSPRYKIIEKRQSVAFWCNPISGHATLYWYQQILGQGPKLLIQFQNNGVVDDSQLPKDRFSAERLKGVDSTLKIQPAKLEDSAVYLCASSFGGSSTDTQYFGPGTRLTVL.

The V gene is TRBV11-2, the J gene TRBJ2-7; tentative D call: TRBD1 (6 bases). The CDR3 consists of 12 residues. V lost 0 bases, J lost 6 bases, and 6 bases lay in between. Germline V lookup: CDR1 SGHAT, CDR2 FQNNGV. The DNA of the CDR3 is TGTGCCAGCAGCTTAGACAGGGGCGAGCAGTACGTC. It specifies CASSLDRGEQYV.

The chain is built from TRBV6-1 and TRBJ1-5; D is perhaps TRBD1 (5 bases). Germline assignment: CDR1 MNHNS and CDR2 SASEGT. The ends were cut back, 2 bases at V and 10 bases at J, with 15 bases in the middle. The length of the CDR3 is 14 residues. CDR3 sequence: CASSELGRRGPQHF. CDR3 DNA: TGTGCCAGCAGTGAACTAGGGAGGAGGGGACCCCAGCATTTT.

The chain is built from TRBV28 and TRBJ1-1; D perhaps matches TRBD1 (5 bases). CDR3 size: 14 residues. Trimming cost V 7 bases and J 1 base, with 13 bases left between them. Per germline, CDR1 MDHEN and CDR2 SYDVKM. The CDR3 here is CASTVARENTEAFF. As DNA, the CDR3 is TGTGCCAGCACCGTCGCCAGGGAGAACACTGAAGCTTTCTTT.

This clonotype showed up just once. The rearrangement joins TRBV7-8 to TRBJ2-7, with 8 bases aligning to TRBD1. The CDR3 totals 18 residues. The V and J ends lost 1 base and 2 bases, in that order; junction bases with no gene match: 13. CDR1 SGHVS and CDR2 FQNEAQ come from the germline V gene. The CDR3 loop is CASSLGPSGTGVPYEQYV. The CDR3 DNA sequence: TGTGCCAGCAGCTTAGGGCCCTCCGGGACAGGAGTCCCCTACGAGCAGTACGTC.

This clonotype was found many times. The genes are TRBV12-3 or TRBV12-4 and TRBJ2-7, with a weak D call TRBD1 (6 bases). Trimming took 6 bases from V and 6 from J, leaving 21 bases between them. This CDR3 is 15 amino acids long. CDR3: CASSYPGWGPGEQYF. CDR3 bases: TGTGCCAGCAGCTATCCCGGGTGGGGGCCGGGCGAGCAGTACTTC.

The gene calls are TRBV9 and TRBJ2-7, with TRBD1 matching over 8 bases. CDR3 length equals 15 residues. With 3 bases clipped from V and 3 bases from J, the junction kept 8 bases outside the gene matches. Germline V lookup: CDR1 SGDLS, CDR2 YYNGEE. CDR3 region: CASSATGGSNYEQYF. The CDR3 DNA is TGTGCCAGCAGCGCCACAGGGGGATCCAACTACGAGCAGTACTTC.

The gene calls are TRBV5-4 and TRBJ2-5, with 7 positions matching TRBD1. The germline V gene has CDR1 SGHNT and CDR2 YYREEE (reference sequence). V shed 1 base and J 6 bases; nucleotides not matched to a gene: 12. This CDR3 region has 16 residues. CDR3 nucleotides: TGTGCCAGCAGCTTGTCCCGACAGGGCTCACTGAAGACCCAGTACTTC. It specifies CASSLSRQGSLKTQYF.

The rearrangement links TRBV4-1 to TRBJ1-6, with D perhaps TRBD1 (6 bases). Trimming stripped 1 base from V and 12 bases from J, with 16 bases between. Germline values: CDR1 MGHRA, CDR2 YSYEKL. This CDR3 contains 15 residues. CDR3 in amino acids: CASSQGTGFIGPLHF. The CDR3 DNA reads as TGCGCCAGCAGCCAAGGCACAGGGTTCATCGGACCCCTCCACTTT.

As DNA, the CDR3 is TGTGCCAGCAGTGTAAAGGGGCATACGCAGTATTTT. Encoded protein: CASSVKGHTQYF. This sequence joins TRBV6-2 or TRBV6-3 and TRBJ2-3; D possibly corresponds to TRBD1 (5 bases). V was pared by 5 bases and J by 7 bases, with 10 bases between. CDR1 and CDR2 (germline): MNHEY, SVGEGT. The CDR3 is 12 residues long.

V gene TRBV14 combines with J gene TRBJ2-1; D might be TRBD2 (6 bases). The V end lost 1 base, the J end lost 1 base, and 11 bases lay between the germline ends. The CDR3 totals 16 residues. Germline-derived CDR1 and CDR2 are SGHDN and FVKESK. For the CDR3, the DNA is TGTGCCAGCAGCCAAGGGCCTCGGGGGTCCTACAATGAGCAGTTCTTC. Translating gives CASSQGPRGSYNEQFF.

V and J are TRBV15 and TRBJ1-4, with a tentative D call TRBD1 (6 bases). V gave up 0 bases and J gave up 8 bases, with 13 bases separating them. This CDR3 spans 15 amino acids. Germline V gene data show CDR1 as LNHNV and CDR2 as YYDKDF (reference sequence). CDR3 in amino acids: CATSRDKGVGEKLFF. The CDR3 nucleotides read TGTGCCACCAGCAGAGACAAGGGGGTCGGAGAAAAACTGTTTTTT.

This clonotype occurred many times. The V and J genes are TRBV12-3 or TRBV12-4 and TRBJ1-6; weak D call: TRBD1 (5 bases). CDR3 length: 13 residues. Trimming pared 6 bases from V and 9 bases from J, leaving 12 bases between. The CDR3 loop reads CASSPQTVSPLHF. The CDR3 DNA is TGTGCCAGCAGCCCCCAGACAGTTTCACCCCTCCACTTT.

Worth noting for this clonotype: Here the CDR3 omits its conserved ending phenylalanine or tryptophan, so a read error is the likely source. It is unclear where the CDR3 begins or ends on the DNA, so no DNA is shown, and the CDR3 is as TCRdb lists it. The V and J genes are TRBV6-1 and TRBJ1-1. The CDR3 length equals 10 residues, ends included. CDR1 MNHNS and CDR2 SASEGT come from the germline V gene. The CDR3 sequence is CASSEGFHEI.

This clonotype was seen only once. The rearrangement uses TRBV21-1 and TRBJ2-7; the table's D gene call, TRBD1, was not cross checked with the DNA. TRBV21-1 is a listed pseudogene. This CDR3 is built from 17 residues. The CDR3 loop reads CASSKVSVGGKTYEQYV. CDR3 sequence (DNA): TGTGCCAGCAGCAAAGTATCGGTAGGGGGGAAAACCTACGAGCAGTACGTC.

The chain uses TRBV24-1 and TRBJ2-3; either TRBD1 or TRBD2 may supply D (5 bases each). The CDR3 is 13 residues long. The germline V and J ends were trimmed by 9 bases and 0 bases, with 9 bases remaining between them. Germline loops: CDR1 KGHDR, CDR2 SFDVKD. CDR3 residues: CATRGGSTDTQYF. The DNA of the CDR3 is TGTGCCACCCGGGGCGGGAGCACAGATACGCAGTATTTT.

The gene calls are TRBV16 and TRBJ1-2; D is perhaps TRBD1 (5 bases). The V and J ends lost 3 bases and 2 bases respectively, with 10 bases between them. This CDR3 contains 14 residues. The germline V gene has CDR1 KGHSY and CDR2 FQNENV. The CDR3 nucleotides read TGTGCCAGCAGCCAGGGGCGGGCAAACTATGGCTACACCTTC. Translating it yields CASSQGRANYGYTF.

This clonotype occurred many times. V usage is TRBV10-3 and J usage is TRBJ2-5, with no clear D. The CDR3 consists of 14 residues. Germline V lookup: CDR1 ENHRY, CDR2 SYGVKD. V dropped 8 bases and J dropped 5 bases, with 18 bases sitting between them. The CDR3 here is CAIGVEGLRETQYF. As DNA, the CDR3 is TGTGCCATCGGAGTGGAAGGGCTGAGGGAGACCCAGTACTTC.

This clonotype was detected a few times. This sequence joins TRBV5-5 and TRBJ2-7; D remains unclear. This CDR3 region has 17 residues. Trimming left V 0 bases short and J 0 bases short, with 16 bases between. Germline lookup yields CDR1 SGHKS and CDR2 YYEKEE (reference sequence). This CDR3 reads CASSLALAVSSSYEQYV. The CDR3 nucleotides are TGTGCCAGCAGCTTGGCCCTGGCAGTCTCTAGCTCCTACGAGCAGTACGTC.

This clonotype came up many times. The chain couples TRBV7-2 to TRBJ2-5; 7 bases align to TRBD2. V dropped 5 bases and J dropped 5; count of bases not matched to a gene: 17. The CDR3 is 17 amino acids. CDR1 is SGHTA, CDR2 FQGNSA, per germline. CDR3 nucleotides: TGTGCCAGCAGCCGGATGTTGTTGACGGGGGGAGGGGAGACCCAGTACTTC. Translated, it gives CASSRMLLTGGGETQYF.